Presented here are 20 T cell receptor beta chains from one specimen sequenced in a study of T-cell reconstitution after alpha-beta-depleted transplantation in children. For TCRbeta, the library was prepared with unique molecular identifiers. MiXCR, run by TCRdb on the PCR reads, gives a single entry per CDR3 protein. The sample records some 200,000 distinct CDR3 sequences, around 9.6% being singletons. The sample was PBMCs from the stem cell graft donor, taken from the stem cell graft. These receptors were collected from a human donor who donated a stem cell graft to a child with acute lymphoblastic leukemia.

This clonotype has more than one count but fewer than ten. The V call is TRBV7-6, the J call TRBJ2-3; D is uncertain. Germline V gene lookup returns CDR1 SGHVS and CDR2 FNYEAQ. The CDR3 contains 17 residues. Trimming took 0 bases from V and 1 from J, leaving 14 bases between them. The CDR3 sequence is CASSLAPGRSRTDTQYF. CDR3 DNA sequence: TGTGCCAGCAGCTTAGCGCCAGGACGGTCACGCACAGATACGCAGTATTTT.

The CDR3 protein is CASSFKIGDSPLHF. For the CDR3, the DNA is TGTGCCAGCAGCTTCAAGATAGGGGATTCACCCCTCCACTTT. The chain links TRBV11-2 to TRBJ1-6, with a weak D call TRBD1 (5 bases). Trimming pared 3 bases from V and 8 bases from J, leaving 11 bases between. The CDR3 runs to 14 residues. Germline values: CDR1 SGHAT, CDR2 FQNNGV.

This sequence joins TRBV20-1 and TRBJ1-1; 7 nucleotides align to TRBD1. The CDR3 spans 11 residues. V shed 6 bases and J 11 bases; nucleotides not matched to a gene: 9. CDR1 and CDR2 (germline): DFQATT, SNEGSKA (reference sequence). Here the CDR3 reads CSARGDRAAFF. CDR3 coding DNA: TGCAGTGCCCGAGGAGACAGGGCGGCTTTCTTT.

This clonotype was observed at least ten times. Here the CDR3 reads CASGASGANTGELFF. For the CDR3, the DNA is TGCGCCAGCGGAGCCTCCGGGGCGAACACCGGGGAGCTGTTTTTT. The chain recombines TRBV5-1 with TRBJ2-2, with a possible D match to TRBD2 (5 bases). V was trimmed by 7 bases and J by 0 bases, leaving 13 bases between them. CDR1 is SGHRS, CDR2 YFSETQ, per germline. CDR3 length: 15 residues.

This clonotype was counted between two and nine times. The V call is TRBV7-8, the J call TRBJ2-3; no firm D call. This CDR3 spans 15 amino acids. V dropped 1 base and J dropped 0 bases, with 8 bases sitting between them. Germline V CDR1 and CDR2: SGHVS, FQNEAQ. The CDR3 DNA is TGTGCCAGCAGCTTAGGATGGTCTAGCACAGATACGCAGTATTTT. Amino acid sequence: CASSLGWSSTDTQYF.

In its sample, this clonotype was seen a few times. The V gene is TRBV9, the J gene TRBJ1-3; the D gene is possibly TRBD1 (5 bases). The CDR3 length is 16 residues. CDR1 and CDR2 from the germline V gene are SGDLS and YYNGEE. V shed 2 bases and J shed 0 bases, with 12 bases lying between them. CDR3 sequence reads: CASSVSGTDSGNTIYF. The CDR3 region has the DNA TGTGCCAGCAGCGTCTCCGGGACGGACTCTGGAAACACCATATATTTT.

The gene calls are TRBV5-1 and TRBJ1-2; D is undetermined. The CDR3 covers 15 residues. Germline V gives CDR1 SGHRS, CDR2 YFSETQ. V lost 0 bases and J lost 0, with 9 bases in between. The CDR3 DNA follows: TGCGCCAGCAGCTTGGGAGGTTGGACTAACTATGGCTACACCTTC. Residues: CASSLGGWTNYGYTF.

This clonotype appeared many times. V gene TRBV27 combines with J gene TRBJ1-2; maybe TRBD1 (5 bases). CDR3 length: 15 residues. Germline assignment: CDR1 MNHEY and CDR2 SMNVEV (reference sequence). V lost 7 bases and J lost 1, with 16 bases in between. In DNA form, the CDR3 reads TGTGCCAGCAAACTGGGTGGGGGGTATAACTATGGCTACACCTTC. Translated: CASKLGGGYNYGYTF.

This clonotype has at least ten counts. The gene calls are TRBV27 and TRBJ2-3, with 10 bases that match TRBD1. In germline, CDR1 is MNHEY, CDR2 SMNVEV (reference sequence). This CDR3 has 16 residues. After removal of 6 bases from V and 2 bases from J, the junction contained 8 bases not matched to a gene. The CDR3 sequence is CASSRMGTGVTDTQYF. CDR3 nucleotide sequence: TGTGCCAGCAGCCGAATGGGGACAGGGGTCACAGATACGCAGTATTTT.

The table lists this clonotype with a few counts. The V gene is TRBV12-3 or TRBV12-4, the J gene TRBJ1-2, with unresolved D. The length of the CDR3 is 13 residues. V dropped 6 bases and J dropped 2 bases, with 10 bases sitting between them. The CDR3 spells CASSLTLNYGYTF. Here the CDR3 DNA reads TGTGCCAGCAGCCTGACATTGAACTATGGCTACACCTTC.

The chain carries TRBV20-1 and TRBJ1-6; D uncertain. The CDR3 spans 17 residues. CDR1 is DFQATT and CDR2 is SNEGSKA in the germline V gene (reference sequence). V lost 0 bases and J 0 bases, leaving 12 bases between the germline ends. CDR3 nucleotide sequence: TGCAGTGCTAGAGATATTCAAGGAAGCTCCTATAATTCACCCCTCCACTTT. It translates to CSARDIQGSSYNSPLHF.

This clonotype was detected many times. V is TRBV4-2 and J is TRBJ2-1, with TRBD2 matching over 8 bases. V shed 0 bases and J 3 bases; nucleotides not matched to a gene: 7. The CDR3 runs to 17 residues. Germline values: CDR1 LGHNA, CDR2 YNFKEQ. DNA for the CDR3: TGTGCCAGCAGCCAAGATGGCCGCGGGGGGTACTACAATGAGCAGTTCTTC. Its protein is CASSQDGRGGYYNEQFF.

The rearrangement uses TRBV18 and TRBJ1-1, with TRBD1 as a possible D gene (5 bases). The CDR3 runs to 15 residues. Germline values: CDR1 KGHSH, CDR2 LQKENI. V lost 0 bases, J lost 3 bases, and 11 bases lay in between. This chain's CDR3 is CASSPPGGRDTEAFF. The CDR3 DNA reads TGTGCCAGCTCACCACCGGGGGGTCGGGACACTGAAGCTTTCTTT.

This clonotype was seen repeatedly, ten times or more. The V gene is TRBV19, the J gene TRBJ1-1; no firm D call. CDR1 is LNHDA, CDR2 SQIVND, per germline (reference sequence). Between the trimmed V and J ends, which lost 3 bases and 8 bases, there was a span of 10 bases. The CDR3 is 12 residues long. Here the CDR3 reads CASSISAGEAFF. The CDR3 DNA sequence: TGTGCCAGTAGTATCAGTGCTGGCGAAGCTTTCTTT.

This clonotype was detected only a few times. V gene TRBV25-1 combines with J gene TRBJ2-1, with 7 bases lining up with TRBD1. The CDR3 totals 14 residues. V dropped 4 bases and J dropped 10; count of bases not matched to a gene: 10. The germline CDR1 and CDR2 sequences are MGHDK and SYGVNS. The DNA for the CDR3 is TGTGCCAGCAGTGTAGGGGGCTCGTGGGGGGAGCAGTTCTTC. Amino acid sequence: CASSVGGSWGEQFF.

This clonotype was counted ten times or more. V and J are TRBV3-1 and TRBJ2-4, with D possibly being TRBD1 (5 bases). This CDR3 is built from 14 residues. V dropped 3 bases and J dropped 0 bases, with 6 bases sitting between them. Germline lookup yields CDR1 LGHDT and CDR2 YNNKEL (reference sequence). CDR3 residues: CASSHDRAKNIQYF. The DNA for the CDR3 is TGTGCCAGCAGCCACGACAGAGCCAAAAACATTCAGTACTTC.

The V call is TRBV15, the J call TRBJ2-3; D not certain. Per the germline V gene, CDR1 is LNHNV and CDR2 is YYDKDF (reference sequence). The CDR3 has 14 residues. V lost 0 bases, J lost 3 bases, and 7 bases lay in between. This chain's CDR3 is CATSRDLGTDTQYF. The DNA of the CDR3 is TGTGCCACCAGCAGAGATTTGGGTACAGATACGCAGTATTTT.

The CDR3 is CASSFDRLNTEAFF. DNA for the CDR3: TGTGCCAGCAGTTTTGACAGACTGAACACTGAAGCTTTCTTT. The genes are TRBV12-3 or TRBV12-4 and TRBJ1-1; D is possibly TRBD1 (5 bases). Trimming cost V 3 bases and J 0 bases, with 8 bases left between them. There are 14 residues in the CDR3.

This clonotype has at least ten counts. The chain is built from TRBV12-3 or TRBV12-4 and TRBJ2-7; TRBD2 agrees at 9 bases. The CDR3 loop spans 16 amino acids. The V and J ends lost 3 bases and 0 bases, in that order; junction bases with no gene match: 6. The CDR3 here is CASSFLGSGGSYEQYF. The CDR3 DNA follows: TGTGCCAGCAGTTTCCTGGGTAGCGGGGGCTCCTACGAGCAGTACTTC.

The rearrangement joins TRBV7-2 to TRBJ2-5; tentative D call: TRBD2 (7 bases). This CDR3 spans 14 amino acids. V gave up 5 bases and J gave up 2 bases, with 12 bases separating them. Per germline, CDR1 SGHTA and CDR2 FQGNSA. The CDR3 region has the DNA TGTGCCAGCAGCCAGGGGAGGGTGCAAGAGACCCAGTACTTC. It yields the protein CASSQGRVQETQYF.